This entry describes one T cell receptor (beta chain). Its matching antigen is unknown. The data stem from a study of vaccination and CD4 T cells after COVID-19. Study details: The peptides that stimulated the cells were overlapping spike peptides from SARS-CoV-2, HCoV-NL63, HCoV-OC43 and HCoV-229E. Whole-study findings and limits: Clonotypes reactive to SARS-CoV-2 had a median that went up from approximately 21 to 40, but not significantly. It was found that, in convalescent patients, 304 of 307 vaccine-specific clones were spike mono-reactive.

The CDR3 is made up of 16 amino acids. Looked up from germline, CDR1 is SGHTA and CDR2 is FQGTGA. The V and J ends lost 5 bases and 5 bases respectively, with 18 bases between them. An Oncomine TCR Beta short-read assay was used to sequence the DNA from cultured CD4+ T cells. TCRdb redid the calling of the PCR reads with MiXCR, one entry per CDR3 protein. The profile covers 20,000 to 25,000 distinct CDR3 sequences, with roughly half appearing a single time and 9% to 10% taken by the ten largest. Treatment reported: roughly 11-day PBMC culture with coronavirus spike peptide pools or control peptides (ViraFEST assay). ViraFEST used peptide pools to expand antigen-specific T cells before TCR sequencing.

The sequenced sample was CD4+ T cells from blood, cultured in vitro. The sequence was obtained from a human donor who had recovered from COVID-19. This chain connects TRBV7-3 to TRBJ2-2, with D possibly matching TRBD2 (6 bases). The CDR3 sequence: CASSPNAHGGTGELFF. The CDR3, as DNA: TGTGCCAGCAGCCCAAACGCCCATGGGGGGACCGGGGAGCTGTTTTTT.